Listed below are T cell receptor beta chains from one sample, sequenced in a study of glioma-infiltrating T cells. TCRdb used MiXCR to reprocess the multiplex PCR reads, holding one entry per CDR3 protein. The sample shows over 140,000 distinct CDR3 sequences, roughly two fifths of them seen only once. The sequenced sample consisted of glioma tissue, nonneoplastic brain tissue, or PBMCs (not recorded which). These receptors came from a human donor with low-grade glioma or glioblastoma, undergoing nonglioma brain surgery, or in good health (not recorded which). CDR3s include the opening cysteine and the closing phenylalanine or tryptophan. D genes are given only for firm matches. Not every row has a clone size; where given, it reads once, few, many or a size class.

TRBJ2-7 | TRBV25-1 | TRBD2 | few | CASSPGLDLYEQYF | TGTGCCAGCAGTCCGGGACTAGACTTATACGAGCAGTACTTC
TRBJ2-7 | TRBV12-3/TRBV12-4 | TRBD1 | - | CASSSGTGYENYEQYF | TGTGCCAGCAGCTCTGGGACAGGCTATGAGAACTACGAGCAGTACTTC
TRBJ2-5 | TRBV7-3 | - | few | CARSGLQETQYF | TGTGCCCGCAGCGGACTCCAAGAGACCCAGTACTTC
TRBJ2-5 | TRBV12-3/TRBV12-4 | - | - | CASSFSQETQYF | TGTGCCAGCAGTTTCTCCCAGGAGACCCAGTACTTC
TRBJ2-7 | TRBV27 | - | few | CASSLVGGAQSEQYF | TGTGCCAGCAGTTTAGTGGGGGGCGCTCAGTCCGAGCAGTACTTC
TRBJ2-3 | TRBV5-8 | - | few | CASSLEPSTDTQYF | TGTGCCAGCAGCTTGGAGCCTTCCACAGATACGCAGTATTTT
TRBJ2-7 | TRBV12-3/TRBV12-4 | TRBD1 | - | CASSLAFGWGQETYEQYF | TGTGCCAGCAGTTTAGCCTTTGGGTGGGGACAGGAGACCTACGAGCAGTACTTC
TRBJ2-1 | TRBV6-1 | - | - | CASSEEFTASEQFF | TGTGCCAGCAGTGAAGAATTTACAGCGAGTGAGCAGTTCTTC
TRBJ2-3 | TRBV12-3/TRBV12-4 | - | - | CASSFGVRGDTQYF | TGTGCCAGCAGTTTCGGGGTCCGTGGGGATACGCAGTATTTT
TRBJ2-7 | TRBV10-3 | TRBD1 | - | CAIGTAYEQYF | TGTGCCATTGGGACAGCCTACGAGCAGTACTTC
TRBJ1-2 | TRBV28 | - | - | CASSLTGRGYGYTF | TGTGCCAGCAGCTTAACAGGGAGGGGCTATGGCTACACCTTC
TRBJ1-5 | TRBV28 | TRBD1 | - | CASSTSGQGNQPQHF | TGTGCCAGCAGTACATCAGGACAGGGTAATCAGCCCCAGCATTTT
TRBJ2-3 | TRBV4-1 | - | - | CASSQETGFTDTQYF | TGCGCCAGCAGCCAAGAGACCGGGTTCACAGATACGCAGTATTTT
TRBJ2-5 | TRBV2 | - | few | CASSERLQGAQYF | TGTGCCAGCAGTGAAAGACTCCAAGGGGCCCAGTACTTC
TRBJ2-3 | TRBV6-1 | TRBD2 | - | CASSREGLTDTQYF | TGTGCCAGCAGTAGGGAGGGTTTGACAGATACGCAGTATTTT
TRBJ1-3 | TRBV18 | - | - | CASSPSRGHSGNTIYF | TGTGCCAGCTCACCTAGCAGAGGACACTCTGGAAACACCATATATTTT
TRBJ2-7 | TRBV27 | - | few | CASSLVFERGYEQYF | TGTGCCAGCAGTTTGGTATTTGAGAGGGGCTACGAGCAGTACTTC
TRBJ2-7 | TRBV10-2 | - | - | CASSEEGIGQYF | TGCGCCAGCAGTGAGGAGGGTATCGGGCAGTACTTC
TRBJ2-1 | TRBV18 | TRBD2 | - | CTSSWTSGGDEQFF | TGTACCAGCTCATGGACTAGCGGGGGCGATGAGCAGTTCTTC
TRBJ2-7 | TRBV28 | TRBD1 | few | CATNSGGRDEQYF | TGTGCCACCAATTCAGGGGGTAGAGACGAGCAGTACTTC
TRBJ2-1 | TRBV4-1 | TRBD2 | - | CASRVAGGSSYNEQFF | TGCGCCAGCAGAGTAGCGGGAGGAAGCTCCTACAATGAGCAGTTCTTC
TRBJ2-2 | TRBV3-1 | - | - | CASSQEGSTGELFF | TGTGCCAGCAGCCAAGAGGGGAGCACCGGGGAGCTGTTTTTT
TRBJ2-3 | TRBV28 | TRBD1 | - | CASSSPGTANTDTQYF | TGTGCCAGCAGTTCCCCAGGGACAGCCAACACAGATACGCAGTATTTT
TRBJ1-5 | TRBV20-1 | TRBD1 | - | CSARGQNNQPQHF | TGCAGTGCTAGGGGACAGAACAATCAGCCCCAGCATTTT
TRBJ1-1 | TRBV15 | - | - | CATKLPRAAQNTEAFF | TGTGCCACCAAGCTTCCCCGGGCAGCCCAGAACACTGAAGCTTTCTTT
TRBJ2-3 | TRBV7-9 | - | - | CASSARPDTQYF | TGTGCCAGCAGCGCCCGTCCAGATACGCAGTATTTT
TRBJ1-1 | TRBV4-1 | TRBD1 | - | CASSQMTTGYTEAFF | TGCGCCAGCAGCCAGATGACGACAGGGTACACTGAAGCTTTCTTT
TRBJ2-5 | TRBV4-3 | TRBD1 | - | CASSQLRGQGQETQYF | TGCGCCAGCAGCCAACTCCGGGGACAGGGGCAGGAGACCCAGTACTTC
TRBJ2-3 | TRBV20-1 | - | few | CSASADTQYF | TGCAGTGCTAGCGCAGATACGCAGTATTTT
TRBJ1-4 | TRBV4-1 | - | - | CASSQDIFLNHEKLFF | TGCGCCAGCAGCCAAGATATATTTCTCAACCATGAAAAACTGTTTTTT
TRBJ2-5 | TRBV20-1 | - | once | CSARNAGTSQETQYF | TGCAGTGCTAGGAACGCCGGGACATCGCAAGAGACCCAGTACTTC
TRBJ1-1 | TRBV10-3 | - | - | CAIPGSFGICVAEAFF | TGTGCCATCCCTGGCAGTTTCGGGATTTGTGTTGCTGAAGCTTTCTTT
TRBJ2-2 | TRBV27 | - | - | CASSLQTPGELFF | TGTGCCAGCAGTTTACAGACACCCGGGGAGCTGTTTTTT
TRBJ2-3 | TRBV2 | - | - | CASNGRSDTQYF | TGTGCCAGCAACGGTCGCTCAGATACGCAGTATTTT